The rows below give T cell receptor beta chains drawn from one sample of a study of blood T cells in healthy people across ages. TCRdb re-called the 5' RACE reads through MiXCR, storing one row per CDR3 protein. The sample records 1,300,000 or so distinct CDR3 sequences, almost 60% being singletons. Material for sequencing was blood. The receptor set was obtained from a man aged 18 to 29 in good health. CDR3s include the opening cysteine and the closing phenylalanine or tryptophan. D genes are given only for firm matches. A clone size is listed for some rows: how often the clone was seen (once, few, many), or a class if it is expanded.

v_gene,d_gene,j_gene,abundance,CDR3nt,CDR3aa
TRBV15,TRBD1,TRBJ1-4,-,TGTGCCACCAGCAGTCTCAGGGGGAATGAAAAACTGTTTTTT,CATSSLRGNEKLFF
TRBV27,-,TRBJ1-6,few,TGTGCCAGCAGCGAGGGGACATATCTGAATTCACCCCTCCACTTT,CASSEGTYLNSPLHF
TRBV29-1,TRBD2,TRBJ2-5,-,TGCAGCGTTATGACTAGCGGAGCTAGCTACCCCTCAGAGACCCAGTACTTC,CSVMTSGASYPSETQYF
TRBV7-9,TRBD1,TRBJ2-7,-,TGTGCCAGCAGCTCCACGGGACAGGGCTACGAGCAGTACTTC,CASSSTGQGYEQYF
TRBV10-3,-,TRBJ2-1,-,TGTGCCATCAGTGCCCCCTCCAATGAGCAGTTCTTC,CAISAPSNEQFF
TRBV29-1,TRBD1,TRBJ1-1,once,TGCAGCGTTGCCGGGACAGGGGGCGCTTGGAACACTGAAGCTTTCTTT,CSVAGTGGAWNTEAFF
TRBV9,-,TRBJ1-6,-,TGTGCCAGCAGTGAAGGGGGTTCCTATAATTCACCCCTCCACTTT,CASSEGGSYNSPLHF
TRBV4-1,TRBD2,TRBJ2-1,-,TGCGCCAGCAGCCAAGGGACTAGCGGGAGGGACAATGAGCAGTTCTTC,CASSQGTSGRDNEQFF
TRBV5-1,-,TRBJ1-1,-,TGCGCCAGCACCATGGGGGTGGACACTGAAGCTTTCTTT,CASTMGVDTEAFF
TRBV29-1,-,TRBJ2-4,few,TGCAGCGTTGAGCTAAGCGGGCAAAACATTCAGTACTTC,CSVELSGQNIQYF
TRBV29-1,-,TRBJ2-3,-,TGCAGCGTTGAAGATGGTGTGCGGGCCCCAGATACGCAGTATTTT,CSVEDGVRAPDTQYF
TRBV10-2,-,TRBJ1-2,few,TGCGCCAGCAGTGATACTGCTTATGGCTACACCTTC,CASSDTAYGYTF
TRBV5-1,-,TRBJ2-2,-,TGCGCCAGCGTAAAGGATGTGGGAGTAGAAGGCGGGGACCTGTTTTTT,CASVKDVGVEGGDLFF
TRBV20-1,TRBD2,TRBJ2-3,-,TGCAGTGCTACCATAGCGGGCCCTAGCACAGATACGCAGTATTTT,CSATIAGPSTDTQYF
TRBV5-5,-,TRBJ2-5,many,TGTGCCAGCAGTCCTCCGTCGGAAGAGACCCAGTACTTC,CASSPPSEETQYF
TRBV12-3/TRBV12-4,-,TRBJ2-1,few,TGTGCCAGCAGTCCACTAGAGATGATGGGGTCCTACAATGAGCAGTTCTTC,CASSPLEMMGSYNEQFF
TRBV6-5,-,TRBJ2-7,-,TGTGCCAGCAGTTCCCCGGACATTACCTCCTACGAGCAGTACTTC,CASSSPDITSYEQYF
TRBV5-1,-,TRBJ1-2,few,TGCGCCAGCAGCTCACAGACAGGAAATAACTATGGCTACACCTTC,CASSSQTGNNYGYTF
TRBV20-1,-,TRBJ2-5,-,TGCAGTGCCCATTGGGAGGAGACCCAGTACTTC,CSAHWEETQYF
TRBV29-1,-,TRBJ1-1,-,TGCAGCGGGATGGACACTGAAGCTTTCTTT,CSGMDTEAFF
TRBV27,-,TRBJ1-2,-,TGTGCCAGCAGTTGGAGGGGAGTTCAAGGTGGCTACACCTTC,CASSWRGVQGGYTF
TRBV20-1,-,TRBJ1-5,-,TGCAGTGCTAGAGATGGGGTCGATAGCAATCAGCCCCAGCATTTT,CSARDGVDSNQPQHF
TRBV3-1,-,TRBJ2-3,-,TGTGCCAGCACCTCCTCTGACCGAATAAGCACAGATACGCAGTATTTT,CASTSSDRISTDTQYF
TRBV20-1,-,TRBJ2-1,-,TGCAGTGCTAGAGTTCGACCTTCTATTGGGGATGAGCAGTTCTTC,CSARVRPSIGDEQFF
TRBV29-1,-,TRBJ2-7,few,TGCAGCGTTGTCCCCCCTGACAGTCCCTACGAGCAGTACTTC,CSVVPPDSPYEQYF
TRBV20-1,TRBD1,TRBJ2-3,-,TGCAGTCGACAGGGCGGAGATACGCAGTATTTT,CSRQGGDTQYF
TRBV4-2,-,TRBJ2-3,few,TGTGCCAGCAGCCCCAATCCGGGGAGCACAGATACGCAGTATTTT,CASSPNPGSTDTQYF
TRBV20-1,-,TRBJ2-5,-,TGCAGTGCCGTCGAAGGTCAAGAGACCCAGTACTTC,CSAVEGQETQYF
TRBV7-2,-,TRBJ2-7,-,TGTGCCAGCAATACAGGGCCGGGGGAGCAGTACTTC,CASNTGPGEQYF
TRBV10-3,TRBD2,TRBJ2-7,-,TGTGCCATCAGCGTAGCGGGACTACACTACGAGCAGTACTTC,CAISVAGLHYEQYF
TRBV7-3,TRBD2,TRBJ2-1,once,TGTGCCAGCAGCCCCCGGGGACTAGCGGACTACAATGAGCAGTTCTTC,CASSPRGLADYNEQFF
TRBV7-9,-,TRBJ1-5,once,TGTGCCAGCACCGCGGACAATCAGCCCCAGCATTTT,CASTADNQPQHF
TRBV12-3/TRBV12-4,-,TRBJ1-4,-,TGTGCCAGCTCCCCGGAGAGGGCTGGGACTAATGAAAAACTGTTTTTT,CASSPERAGTNEKLFF
TRBV19,TRBD1,TRBJ2-7,-,TGTGCCAGTAGCATGACAGGGGAAAAGACCTACGAGCAGTACTTC,CASSMTGEKTYEQYF
TRBV9,TRBD2,TRBJ2-3,-,TGTGCCAGCAGCGTTGACGGGGGGGCGATGGATACGCAGTATTTT,CASSVDGGAMDTQYF
TRBV6-1,-,TRBJ2-3,once,TGTGCCAGCAGTGCCTGGGGCAGAGAAGGCACAGATACGCAGTATTTT,CASSAWGREGTDTQYF
TRBV3-1,-,TRBJ2-3,once,TGTGCCAGCAGCCTGGACCGCCTTCTCGGAGATACGCAGTATTTT,CASSLDRLLGDTQYF